These T cell receptor beta chains were read from a single sample in a study of blood T cell repertoires in COVID-19. Measured with immunoSEQ multiplex PCR; TCRdb has only the in-frame clones, and not every one. Of 350,000 to 450,000 clones in the sample, 75% to 90% were seen once. Sequencing was performed on PBMCs or T cells enriched from blood (not recorded which). These receptors were collected from a man aged 30 to 39 who had recovered from COVID-19. CDR3s leave out the opening cysteine and the closing phenylalanine or tryptophan.

v_gene: TRBV2; CDR3aa: ASRGLAGARETQY
v_gene: TRBV28; CDR3aa: ASITPQTGGHGYT
v_gene: TRBV27; CDR3aa: ASSLFRGLRTGELF
v_gene: TRBV3-1/TRBV3-2; CDR3aa: ASSPLGGNNNEQF
v_gene: TRBV28; CDR3aa: ASSSGSPLH
v_gene: TRBV7-9; CDR3aa: ASSLEHNEQF
v_gene: TRBV9; CDR3aa: ASAGGDRADEQY
v_gene: TRBV27; CDR3aa: ASTPIGGNDWELF
v_gene: TRBV6-5; CDR3aa: ASSYGTAYNEQF
v_gene: TRBV10-2; CDR3aa: ASSASGTGTYEQY
v_gene: TRBV7-2; CDR3aa: ASSLQGIYTDTQY
v_gene: TRBV5-1; CDR3aa: ASSLEGPSGLANTGELF
v_gene: TRBV6-4; CDR3aa: ASSDSQGLDSEAF
v_gene: TRBV21-1; CDR3aa: ASSKVSRAETQY
v_gene: TRBV7-2; CDR3aa: ASSRSSTTNEKLF
v_gene: TRBV11-3; CDR3aa: ASSRYQIGTSGRTEQF
v_gene: TRBV7-3; CDR3aa: ASSSPLRTPNQPQH
v_gene: TRBV25-1; CDR3aa: ASRPPWTGQSGRTEAF
v_gene: TRBV11-1; CDR3aa: ASSLQTGGGTDTQY
v_gene: TRBV10-3; CDR3aa: AISRDSYYGYT
v_gene: TRBV2; CDR3aa: ASSVSGQGPSGANVLT
v_gene: TRBV27; CDR3aa: ASSFSAHLTEAF
v_gene: TRBV28; CDR3aa: ASSLFIAEAF
v_gene: TRBV10-3; CDR3aa: ATASGGYNEQF
v_gene: TRBV6-1; CDR3aa: ASSEGGGETQY
v_gene: TRBV6-5; CDR3aa: ASSFRGFYGYT